At least ten counts were recorded for the clone carrying this T cell receptor beta chain. Molecular barcoding with unique molecular identifiers was used for the TCRbeta library. Each CDR3 protein is one row after TCRdb ran MiXCR on the PCR reads. The sample holds more than 150,000 distinct CDR3 sequences, about 6.4% seen once. This entry comes from a study of T-cell reconstitution after alpha-beta-depleted transplantation in children. Germline V gene data show CDR1 as MNHNS and CDR2 as SASEGT. V was pared by 2 bases and J by 0 bases, with 8 bases between. The CDR3 is made up of 15 amino acids. The chain employs TRBV6-1 and TRBJ2-1; D uncertain. This TCR was recovered from a human donor who donated a stem cell graft to a child with Wiskott-Aldrich syndrome. Sequences were derived from PBMCs from the stem cell graft donor, sampled from the stem cell graft. CDR3 DNA: TGTGCCAGCAGTGAACCGGCTCCCTCCTACAATGAGCAGTTCTTC. Its protein product is CASSEPAPSYNEQFF.